Following are 21 T cell receptor beta chains from one sample sequenced in a study of shared clonotypes between healthy human individuals. Sequencing used immunoSEQ multiplex PCR; TCRdb keeps in-frame clones, though not all of them. The table has over a million clones, 75% to 85% seen once; the top ten hold roughly 0.57%. Sequenced input: memory CD4+ T cells from PBMCs. Subset here: CD45RA-negative fraction. These receptors were collected from a man aged 18 to 35 in good health. Some clones in this sample may be carry-over from other donors' samples.

V is TRBV27 and J is TRBJ1-6; unclear D gene. Germline-derived CDR1 and CDR2 are MNHEY and SMNVEV (reference sequence). The CDR3 loop spans 15 amino acids. The germline V and J ends were trimmed by 4 bases and 6 bases, with 13 bases remaining between them. The CDR3 region has the DNA TGTGCCAGCAGTTCCTGGCAAGTCCTTAATTCACCCCTCCACTTT. It specifies CASSSWQVLNSPLHF.

The J gene is TRBJ2-7, the V gene TRBV5-5, with TRBD1 as a possible D gene (5 bases). CDR3 size: 14 residues. Per the germline V gene, CDR1 is SGHKS and CDR2 is YYEKEE (reference sequence). Trimming stripped 1 base from V and 7 bases from J, with 15 bases between. The CDR3 spells CASSLFWQGGEQYF. The CDR3 DNA is TGTGCCAGCAGCTTGTTCTGGCAGGGCGGAGAGCAGTACTTC.

The V and J genes are TRBV28 and TRBJ2-7; D is undetermined. The germline V and J ends were trimmed by 7 bases and 2 bases, with 15 bases remaining between them. The CDR3 is 14 residues long. Germline loops: CDR1 MDHEN, CDR2 SYDVKM. This CDR3 reads CASTKSQVPYEQYF. The CDR3 nucleotides are TGTGCCAGCACTAAGTCTCAGGTACCCTACGAGCAGTACTTC. The whole variable domain, filled in from reference TRBV28 and TRBJ2-7, reads DVKVTQSSRYLVKRTGEKVFLECVQDMDHENMFWYRQDPGLGLRLIYFSYDVKMKEKGDIPEGYSVSREKKERFSLILESASTNQTSMYLCASTKSQVPYEQYFGPGTRLTVT.

The chain has TRBV5-1 and TRBJ2-3; 8 bases are shared with TRBD2. Germline CDR1 SGHRS, CDR2 YFSETQ. The CDR3 runs 16 residues. Losses at the gene ends were 0 bases for V and 3 bases for J; bases not matched to a gene: 6. DNA of the CDR3: TGCGCCAGCAGCTTGGTTGTGATAGCGGGAACAGATACGCAGTATTTT. As protein: CASSLVVIAGTDTQYF.

There are a few counts of this clone. This chain uses TRBV25-1 with TRBJ2-3; 11 bases fit TRBD2. There are 15 residues in the CDR3. Germline CDR1 is MGHDK and CDR2 is SYGVNS. V was clipped by 6 bases and J by 1 base; unmatched bases: 3. CDR3 sequence: CASRGTSGGTDTQYF. The CDR3 bases are TGTGCCAGCAGGGGGACTAGCGGAGGCACAGATACGCAGTATTTT.

V gene TRBV2 combines with J gene TRBJ2-5; possible D gene TRBD2, 6 bases. Germline V gene lookup returns CDR1 SNHLY and CDR2 FYNNEI. V shed 8 bases and J shed 5 bases, with 21 bases lying between them. The CDR3 covers 15 residues. This CDR3 reads CASLRRAFRGETQYF. In DNA form, the CDR3 reads TGTGCCAGCTTAAGACGGGCTTTTCGGGGGGAGACCCAGTACTTC.

This chain links TRBV5-1 with TRBJ2-7; 9 nucleotides agree with TRBD1. Trimming at V came to 4 bases and at J to 3 bases, leaving 8 bases not matched to a gene. Germline V lookup: CDR1 SGHRS, CDR2 YFSETQ. There are 15 residues in the CDR3. The CDR3: CASSPQRTGDYEQYF. The CDR3 region has the DNA TGCGCCAGCAGCCCCCAACGGACAGGGGACTACGAGCAGTACTTC.

The chain recombines TRBV10-2 with TRBJ1-5; D gene uncertain. CDR1 is WSHSY and CDR2 is SAAADI in the germline V gene. This CDR3 region has 14 residues. Trimming left V 0 bases short and J 6 bases short, with 9 bases between. The CDR3 protein is CASSESGRRQPQHF. Here the CDR3 DNA reads TGCGCCAGCAGTGAGTCAGGGCGGCGTCAGCCCCAGCATTTT.

The chain uses TRBV4-2 and TRBJ2-7, with D hard to call. The CDR3 is 13 amino acids. V dropped 0 bases and J dropped 4 bases, with 7 bases sitting between them. CDR1 LGHNA and CDR2 YNFKEQ come from the germline V gene. The CDR3 sequence is CASSQDLGYEQYF. In nucleotides, the CDR3 is TGTGCCAGCAGCCAAGATTTGGGTTACGAGCAGTACTTC.

This clone was seen only once. This chain's CDR3 is CASSQKRSNQPQHF. The CDR3 DNA reads as TGTGCCAGCAGCCAAAAGCGAAGCAATCAGCCCCAGCATTTT. This chain joins TRBV16 and TRBJ1-5; no firm D call. Germline V lookup: CDR1 KGHSY, CDR2 FQNENV. Trimming took off 2 bases at V and 1 base at J, with 6 bases between the two ends. The CDR3 length is 14 residues.

Turning to this clone: This same CDR3 is encoded by further DNA sequences in the sample. The V gene is TRBV5-1, the J gene TRBJ2-1, with 9 bases lining up with TRBD2. Germline V gene sequence: CDR1 SGHRS, CDR2 YFSETQ. The V and J ends lost 4 bases and 0 bases, in that order; junction bases with no gene match: 5. This CDR3 is 16 amino acids long. CDR3 amino acids: CASSPGSGSSYNEQFF. DNA for the CDR3: TGCGCCAGCAGCCCCGGTAGCGGGAGCTCCTACAATGAGCAGTTCTTC.

The J gene is TRBJ2-3, the V gene TRBV7-9; no definite D call. Germline loops: CDR1 SEHNR, CDR2 FQNEAQ (reference sequence). The CDR3 loop spans 13 amino acids. The V end was cut by 5 bases, the J end by 0 bases, with 6 bases between. CDR3 residues: CASSIGSTDTQYF. CDR3 coding DNA: TGTGCCAGCAGCATTGGTAGCACAGATACGCAGTATTTT.

This chain uses TRBV5-1 with TRBJ1-1; weak D call: TRBD1 (6 bases). Looked up from germline, CDR1 is SGHRS and CDR2 is YFSETQ. Trimming took off 0 bases at V and 0 bases at J, with 12 bases between the two ends. CDR3 length: 16 amino acids. CDR3 sequence: CASSLAGGRVNTEAFF. The CDR3, as DNA: TGCGCCAGCAGCTTGGCCGGGGGCAGGGTGAACACTGAAGCTTTCTTT.

The V and J genes are TRBV9 and TRBJ2-2, with 7 bases aligning to TRBD1. The CDR3 totals 17 residues. Germline CDR1 and CDR2: SGDLS and YYNGEE. V shed 0 bases, J shed 0 bases, and the junction held 5 bases outside the gene matches. CDR3 nucleotides: TGTGCCAGCAGCGTAGTCCATGGGACAGCGAACACCGGGGAGCTGTTTTTT. Translated: CASSVVHGTANTGELFF. Based on the CDR3 plus reference TRBV9 and TRBJ2-2, the full variable domain is DSGVTQTPKHLITATGQRVTLRCSPRSGDLSVYWYQQSLDQGLQFLIQYYNGEERAKGNILERFSAQQFPDLHSELNLSSLELGDSALYFCASSVVHGTANTGELFFGEGSRLTVL.

This clone appeared many times. This chain joins TRBV6-6 and TRBJ2-3, with 9 bases matching TRBD2. V lost 2 bases and J lost 2; bases outside the gene matches: 5. This CDR3 has 16 residues. Germline V gene sequence: CDR1 MNHNY, CDR2 SVGAGI (reference sequence). The CDR3 coding sequence is TGTGCCAGCAGTTACACGGGGACTAGCTTCACAGATACGCAGTATTTT. Protein: CASSYTGTSFTDTQYF.

This clone was seen ten or more times. The chain joins TRBV2 to TRBJ1-2; 11 positions agree with TRBD1. The CDR3 sequence is 14 residues long. V was pared by 3 bases and J by 5 bases, with 2 bases of the junction left unmatched. Germline V gene lookup returns CDR1 SNHLY and CDR2 FYNNEI. The CDR3 nucleotides are TGTGCCAGCAGTGAGGACAGGGGGCATTATGGCTACACCTTC. Its translation: CASSEDRGHYGYTF.

The genes are TRBV5-1 and TRBJ1-1; D ambiguous. Trimming cost V 7 bases and J 7 bases, with 20 bases left between them. The CDR3 length is 14 residues. Germline CDR1 reads SGHRS; CDR2 reads YFSETQ. In nucleotides, the CDR3 is TGCGCCAGCTCTAGGGCTGGGCAGGAAAATGAAGCTTTCTTT. Translation gives CASSRAGQENEAFF.

The chain is built from TRBV2 and TRBJ2-5; D remains ambiguous. The germline V and J ends were trimmed by 7 bases and 4 bases, with 4 bases remaining between them. Germline V gene sequence: CDR1 SNHLY, CDR2 FYNNEI. The CDR3 contains 10 residues. The CDR3 sequence: CASTIETQYF. The CDR3 nucleotides read TGTGCCAGCACGATAGAGACCCAGTACTTC.

As concerns this clone: The same CDR3 is also encoded by other DNA sequences in this sample. V is TRBV28 and J is TRBJ1-2; no clear D. The CDR3 contains 11 residues. Germline V CDR1 and CDR2: MDHEN, SYDVKM. Trimming took 2 bases from V and 5 from J, leaving 3 bases between them. CDR3: CASSLNYGYTF. CDR3 coding DNA: TGTGCCAGCAGTTTAAATTATGGCTACACCTTC.

The chain recombines TRBV6-1 with TRBJ1-4; D call uncertain. The CDR3 spans 14 residues. V was cut by 2 bases and J by 4 bases, with 8 bases left in between. CDR1 MNHNS and CDR2 SASEGT come from the germline V gene. The CDR3 nucleotides read TGTGCCAGCAGTGAAAGGAGCTATAATGAAAAACTGTTTTTT. Amino acids: CASSERSYNEKLFF.

As regards this clone: One base away lies a much larger clone, so this may be a sequencing read error. Distinct nucleotide sequences in the sample also encode this CDR3. The rearrangement links TRBV12-5 to TRBJ1-1; D is possibly TRBD1 (5 bases). The CDR3 is 12 residues long. The V gene's germline CDR1 is LGHNT and CDR2 FRNRAP. The V gene lost 5 bases and the J gene lost 3 bases, with 7 bases spanning the gap. The CDR3 sequence is CASGTGDTEAFF. The CDR3 DNA reads as TGTGCTAGTGGTACGGGGGACACTGAAGCTTTCTTT.